One and the same sample provided the 8 T cell receptor beta chains below, sequenced in a study of blood T cells in healthy people across ages. The authors ran a second PCR of about 7 to 11 cycles using a sample-barcoded 5' primer and a J-beta primer mix. TCRdb re-derived calls from the 5' RACE reads in MiXCR, one entry per CDR3 protein. Of approximately 820,000 distinct CDR3 sequences in the sample, around 45% were seen once. The sample consisted of blood. Receptors originate from a man aged 55 to 70 in good health.

This clonotype showed up many times. The V call is TRBV5-5, the J call TRBJ2-1, with 10 bases matching TRBD1. With 2 bases clipped from V and 6 bases from J, the junction kept 2 bases outside the gene matches. The germline CDR1 and CDR2 sequences are SGHKS and YYEKEE (reference sequence). This CDR3 is built from 14 residues. CDR3 in amino acids: CASSLGTGVNEQFF. The CDR3 DNA sequence: TGTGCCAGCAGCTTAGGGACAGGGGTCAATGAGCAGTTCTTC.

This clonotype was seen a handful of times. The chain links TRBV15 to TRBJ2-3; TRBD1 matches at 9 bases. CDR3 length: 15 amino acids. The V gene's germline CDR1 is LNHNV and CDR2 YYDKDF (reference sequence). V gave up 4 bases and J gave up 1 base; unmatched junction bases: 3. The CDR3 spells CATSNRGHGTDTQYF. In DNA, the CDR3 is TGTGCCACCAGCAACAGGGGGCACGGCACAGATACGCAGTATTTT.

With regard to this clonotype: Relative to the germline gene, one junction end is altered; a read error may explain this. The rearrangement uses TRBV7-8 and TRBJ2-3, with D possibly being TRBD2 (6 bases). The CDR3 spans 16 residues. The germline CDR1 and CDR2 sequences are SGHVS and FQNEAQ. The CDR3 DNA is TGTGCCAGCAGCTCCCGCGGCCCTACTAGCACAGATACGCGGTATTTT. Its protein is CASSSRGPTSTDTRYF.

This clonotype was seen at least ten times. The chain recombines TRBV5-1 with TRBJ1-2, with D possibly matching TRBD1 (6 bases). Germline V gene sequence: CDR1 SGHRS, CDR2 YFSETQ. V was pared by 2 bases and J by 0 bases, with 14 bases between. This CDR3 has 16 residues. Here the CDR3 reads CASSFGRGHPNYGYTF. CDR3 sequence (DNA): TGCGCCAGCAGCTTCGGCAGGGGCCACCCTAACTATGGCTACACCTTC.

The CDR3 DNA reads as TGCAGTGCGGGGACCAGCGTCGGCAATGAGCAGTACTTC. Translating gives CSAGTSVGNEQYF. The chain links TRBV20-1 to TRBJ2-1, with D perhaps given as TRBD1 or TRBD2 (5 bases each). The J call may not be correct, given that the DNA end is closer to TRBJ2-7. Germline assignment: CDR1 DFQATT and CDR2 SNEGSKA (reference sequence). CDR3 length: 13 amino acids.

This chain uses TRBV28 with TRBJ2-3; D remains unclear. The CDR3 length is 11 residues. V was clipped by 6 bases and J by 8 bases, with 9 bases between them. Germline CDR1 reads MDHEN; CDR2 reads SYDVKM. The CDR3 spells CASSPFSTQYF. The CDR3 bases are TGTGCCAGCAGCCCATTTAGTACGCAGTATTTT.

This clonotype was seen at least ten times. This chain links TRBV5-1 with TRBJ2-5; weak D call: TRBD2 (6 bases). CDR1 and CDR2 (germline): SGHRS, YFSETQ. The CDR3 is 16 amino acids. V lost 1 base and J lost 0, with 13 bases in between. CDR3 in amino acids: CASSLLGSGYQETQYF. Here the CDR3 DNA reads TGCGCCAGCAGCTTGTTGGGCAGCGGGTACCAAGAGACCCAGTACTTC.

The J gene is TRBJ2-1, the V gene TRBV4-3, with unresolved D. CDR3 size: 17 residues. Trimming removed 1 base at V and 6 bases at J, with 19 bases between. Germline CDR1 and CDR2: LGHNA and YSLEER. CDR3 DNA sequence: TGCGCCAGCAGCCAAGGGGTGCCGAGCGTTGTTAGCAATGAGCAGTTCTTC. As protein: CASSQGVPSVVSNEQFF.